These 30 T cell receptor beta chains were all obtained from the same sample, sequenced in a study of T cell repertoires in cytomegalovirus infection. Their recognized antigens are unknown. TCRdb used MiXCR to reprocess the reads, holding one entry per CDR3 protein. The sample holds about 500,000 distinct CDR3 sequences, more than 30% seen once. The sample consisted of cultured PBMCs, taken from culture after CMV antigen stimulation. The source is a human donor in good health (CMV status not recorded). Some clones in this sample may be carry-over from other donors' samples.

This clonotype was seen a handful of times. This chain joins TRBV28 and TRBJ2-2; 9 positions agree with TRBD2. J gave up 6 bases and V 6 bases, and 8 bases lay outside the gene matches. The CDR3 covers 15 residues. CDR1 and CDR2 from the germline V gene are MDHEN and SYDVKM. The CDR3 coding sequence is TGTGCCAGCAGCGGTGTAGCGGGAGCCGCCGGGGAGCTGTTTTTT. It encodes CASSGVAGAAGELFF.

In this sample, this clonotype turned up a few times. This chain uses TRBV29-1 with TRBJ2-1; D uncertain. CDR1 SQVTM and CDR2 ANQGSEA come from the germline V gene. The CDR3 contains 12 residues. V shed 7 bases and J shed 4 bases, with 11 bases lying between them. CDR3 in DNA: TGCAGCGCCACGTGGTCGTACAATGAGCAGTTCTTC. Translating gives CSATWSYNEQFF.

For this clonotype: One end of the junction fails to match germline, which may point to a read error. This chain uses TRBV3-1 with TRBJ2-7, with 9 bases lining up with TRBD1. CDR1 LGHDT and CDR2 YNNKEL come from the germline V gene (reference sequence). This CDR3 contains 15 residues. The CDR3 sequence is CASRQAHRGPYEQYF. CDR3 in DNA: TGTGCCAGCAGACAAGCACACAGGGGGCCCTACGAGCAGTACTTC.

This clonotype was seen a handful of times. The CDR3 spells CASSIRGVSTDTQYF. The CDR3 region has the DNA TGTGCCAGCAGCATAAGGGGGGTTAGCACAGATACGCAGTATTTT. The J gene is TRBJ2-3, the V gene TRBV7-8, with D perhaps matching TRBD1 or TRBD2 (6 bases each). V gave up 5 bases and J gave up 0 bases, with 12 bases separating them. The CDR3 covers 15 residues. CDR1 and CDR2 (germline): SGHVS, FQNEAQ.

This clonotype turned up a few times. The rearrangement uses TRBV7-6 and TRBJ2-5, with TRBD1 matching over 7 bases. Trimming removed 3 bases from V and 9 bases from J; junction bases left unmatched: 16. The CDR3 totals 16 residues. Germline CDR1 and CDR2: SGHVS and FNYEAQ. CDR3 DNA sequence: TGTGCCAGCAGCTTCCCCGGACAGGTCCCTGAGGGGGCCCAGTACTTC. This sequence encodes CASSFPGQVPEGAQYF.

The chain combines TRBV4-1 with TRBJ2-3; weak D call: TRBD2 (5 bases). Germline V lookup: CDR1 MGHRA, CDR2 YSYEKL. Trimming took 4 bases from V and 1 from J, leaving 18 bases between them. This CDR3 is built from 17 residues. In DNA, the CDR3 is TGCGCCAGCAGCCGCATCCGGACGGAGGTGGGCACAGATACGCAGTATTTT. Translated, it gives CASSRIRTEVGTDTQYF.

The table lists this clonotype with a few counts. The rearrangement uses TRBV7-2 and TRBJ2-1; 9 bases fit TRBD1. Per the germline V gene, CDR1 is SGHTA and CDR2 is FQGNSA. The ends lost 5 bases at V and 3 bases at J; junction bases unmatched: 5. The CDR3 totals 15 residues. CDR3 nucleotide sequence: TGTGCCAGCAGCGTCCGGGACAGGGTCTACAATGAGCAGTTCTTC. Translated, it gives CASSVRDRVYNEQFF.

The rearrangement joins TRBV20-1 to TRBJ2-3; 8 bases fit TRBD1. CDR1 and CDR2 from the germline V gene are DFQATT and SNEGSKA (reference sequence). The V segment lost 3 bases and the J segment 5 bases; nucleotides outside the gene matches: 7. This CDR3 region has 14 residues. CDR3 in DNA: TGCAGTGCTAGGTCGGGACAGGCCGAAGATACGCAGTATTTT. This translates into CSARSGQAEDTQYF.

J is TRBJ2-1 and V is TRBV12-3 or TRBV12-4, with 8 nucleotides matching TRBD2. The CDR3 contains 15 residues. Losses at the gene ends were 5 bases for V and 7 bases for J; bases not matched to a gene: 10. CDR3 region: CASSVGRATGNEQFF. The CDR3 region has the DNA TGTGCCAGCAGTGTCGGGAGGGCCACAGGGAATGAGCAGTTCTTC.

The J gene is TRBJ2-7, the V gene TRBV7-9; no clear D. Trimming stripped 3 bases from V and 2 bases from J, with 8 bases between. Germline CDR1 SEHNR, CDR2 FQNEAQ (reference sequence). The CDR3 consists of 13 residues. The CDR3 region has the DNA TGTGCCAGCAGCTTTAGGCAGACCTACGAGCAGTACTTC. Translation: CASSFRQTYEQYF.

This clonotype was found a few times. J is TRBJ2-7 and V is TRBV12-3 or TRBV12-4; 9 nucleotides agree with TRBD1. The CDR3 consists of 16 residues. V gave up 5 bases and J gave up 2 bases; unmatched junction bases: 10. CDR3 sequence reads: CASSPAGTGFTYEQYV. CDR3 in DNA: TGTGCCAGCAGTCCAGCCGGGACAGGGTTTACCTACGAGCAGTACGTC.

J is TRBJ1-2 and V is TRBV20-1, with 9 bases fitting TRBD1. CDR1 is DFQATT, CDR2 SNEGSKA, per germline (reference sequence). V lost 5 bases, J lost 2 bases, and 12 bases stayed unmatched. The CDR3 has 16 amino acids. CDR3 DNA sequence: TGCAGTGCTGGAACCGGGACAGGGAATGGAAACTATGGCTACACCTTC. This codes for CSAGTGTGNGNYGYTF.

This clonotype was seen only once. Compared with germline, one end of the junction differs, possibly owing to a read error. This sequence joins TRBV6-5 and TRBJ1-5, with 8 bases matching TRBD1. CDR1 is MNHEY and CDR2 is SVGAGI in the germline V gene. This CDR3 is built from 11 residues. The CDR3, as DNA: TGTGCCAGCAGAGGACAGGGACCGATGTATTTT. It codes for CASRGQGPMYF.

This clonotype appeared a few times. This rearrangement joins TRBV24-1 to TRBJ2-1; the match to TRBD2 covers 7 bases. This CDR3 spans 13 amino acids. V lost 1 base to trimming and J lost 8 bases; unmatched junction nucleotides: 1. Germline-derived CDR1 and CDR2 are KGHDR and SFDVKD. CDR3 DNA sequence: TGTGCCACCAGTGATTTCGGACTAGATGAGCAGTTCTTC. As protein: CATSDFGLDEQFF.

This sequence joins TRBV10-3 and TRBJ2-3; D call uncertain. Germline V gene sequence: CDR1 ENHRY, CDR2 SYGVKD. The CDR3 extends over 15 amino acids. The V and J ends lost 0 bases and 2 bases respectively, with 9 bases between them. The CDR3, as DNA: TGTGCCATCAGTGAGTCGCCCCCCTCCACAGATACGCAGTATTTT. The encoded protein is CAISESPPSTDTQYF.

The chain has TRBV2 and TRBJ1-6; no reliable D call. The V gene lost 3 bases and the J gene lost 7 bases, with 13 bases spanning the gap. The germline V gene has CDR1 SNHLY and CDR2 FYNNEI. This CDR3 spans 15 amino acids. This chain's CDR3 is CASSDMARRNSPLHF. The CDR3 nucleotides are TGTGCCAGCAGTGATATGGCTCGCCGGAATTCACCCCTCCACTTT.

The chain recombines TRBV5-1 with TRBJ1-1; 7 nucleotides match TRBD1. The germline CDR1 and CDR2 sequences are SGHRS and YFSETQ. The CDR3 loop spans 14 amino acids. The ends lost 3 bases at V and 4 bases at J; junction bases unmatched: 6. The CDR3 region has the DNA TGCGCCAGCAGCTACCGGGACAGAGGCACTGAAGCTTTCTTT. Its translation is CASSYRDRGTEAFF.

This clonotype has only a few counts. This chain connects TRBV10-3 to TRBJ1-4; D remains unclear. V lost 3 bases and J lost 1, with 6 bases in between. The CDR3 loop spans 14 amino acids. The germline V gene has CDR1 ENHRY and CDR2 SYGVKD. The CDR3 region is CAISDRGTNEKLFF. DNA for the CDR3: TGTGCCATCAGTGACCGGGGAACTAATGAAAAACTGTTTTTT.

The V call is TRBV30, the J call TRBJ2-7; a weak D match, TRBD1 (5 bases). This CDR3 spans 13 amino acids. Trimming removed 3 bases from V and 4 bases from J, with 13 bases in between. Germline V lookup: CDR1 GTSNPN, CDR2 SVGIG (reference sequence). CDR3 nucleotide sequence: TGTGCCTGGAGCCTAAAAGACAGTTACGAGCAGTACTTC. This sequence encodes CAWSLKDSYEQYF.

The V and J genes are TRBV11-1 and TRBJ2-7, with TRBD1 matching 7 bases. J gave up 4 bases and V 3 bases, and 3 bases lay outside the gene matches. CDR1 and CDR2 (germline): SGHAT, FQDESV (reference sequence). The CDR3 is made up of 13 amino acids. The DNA for the CDR3 is TGTGCCAGCAGCTTGGCGACAGGGTACGAGCAGTACGTC. Its translation: CASSLATGYEQYV.

CDR3 sequence reads: CASSYSREQFF. Written as DNA, the CDR3 is TGTGCCAGCAGTTACTCGAGGGAGCAGTTCTTC. The V and J genes are TRBV6-2 or TRBV6-3 and TRBJ2-1; D uncertain. This CDR3 region has 11 residues. Germline CDR1 and CDR2: MNHEY and SVGEGT. V lost 0 bases and J lost 10, with 4 bases in between.

This clonotype was counted only a few times. The rearrangement joins TRBV9 to TRBJ1-2; D is unclear. Germline CDR1 is SGDLS and CDR2 is YYNGEE. V lost 4 bases and J 8 bases, leaving 18 bases between the germline ends. This CDR3 has 14 residues. This CDR3 reads CASSPEGELRGYTF. DNA of the CDR3: TGTGCCAGCAGCCCCGAAGGAGAGTTGCGGGGCTACACCTTC.

For this clonotype: This may arise from a read error, as a much more abundant clone is one base away. CDR3 amino acids: CASSLIVGQNLYGYTF. In DNA, the CDR3 is TGTGCCAGCAGCTTAATTGTGGGCCAGAACTTATATGGCTACACCTTC. The genes are TRBV7-8 and TRBJ1-2; D gene uncertain. The CDR3 length is 16 residues. Germline assignment: CDR1 SGHVS and CDR2 FQNEAQ. V was clipped by 2 bases and J by 5 bases, with 18 bases between them.

V usage is TRBV20-1 and J usage is TRBJ1-2; D ambiguous. Germline V CDR1 and CDR2: DFQATT, SNEGSKA (reference sequence). This CDR3 is built from 15 residues. V was cut by 0 bases and J by 0 bases, with 11 bases left in between. The CDR3 nucleotides read TGCAGTGCTAGAGATAGTCAGGCTCCTAACTATGGCTACACCTTC. It yields the protein CSARDSQAPNYGYTF.

The chain is built from TRBV19 and TRBJ2-3; a weak D match, TRBD1 (7 bases). V dropped 5 bases and J dropped 3 bases, with 15 bases sitting between them. CDR1 is LNHDA, CDR2 SQIVND, per germline (reference sequence). The CDR3 spans 15 residues. The CDR3 sequence is CASSGGTAGTDTQYF. For the CDR3, the DNA is TGTGCCAGTAGTGGCGGGACAGCTGGGACAGATACGCAGTATTTT.

The genes are TRBV19 and TRBJ2-1, with D maybe TRBD1 (6 bases). Germline V CDR1 and CDR2: LNHDA, SQIVND (reference sequence). This CDR3 spans 16 amino acids. V was trimmed by 1 base and J by 6 bases, leaving 16 bases between them. The CDR3 region has the DNA TGTGCCAGTAGTATAGTGAGGGCACAGGGAATCAATGAGCAGTTCTTC. As protein: CASSIVRAQGINEQFF.

There are a few counts of this clonotype. The chain combines TRBV10-3 with TRBJ2-5; D could derive from TRBD1 or TRBD2 (5 bases each). This CDR3 has 14 amino acids. V gave up 6 bases and J gave up 2 bases, with 13 bases separating them. Germline assignment: CDR1 ENHRY and CDR2 SYGVKD. CDR3 sequence (DNA): TGTGCCATCAGCCGGCTAGGGGAGCAAGAGACCCAGTACTTC. Protein sequence: CAISRLGEQETQYF.

This clonotype was detected ten times or more. The chain joins TRBV7-2 to TRBJ2-7; the match to TRBD1 covers 9 bases. This CDR3 is built from 16 residues. Trimming took 7 bases from V and 5 from J; bases not matched to a gene: 15. Germline-derived CDR1 and CDR2 are SGHTA and FQGNSA. The DNA of the CDR3 is TGTGCCAGCAACCTCAAAACAAGGACAGGGGTCCACGAGCAGTACGTC. Translated: CASNLKTRTGVHEQYV.

This chain uses TRBV7-2 with TRBJ2-1, with 10 bases matching TRBD1. V trimming: 4 bases; J trimming: 6 bases; junction bases outside the gene matches: 9. The CDR3 sequence is 16 residues long. Germline-derived CDR1 and CDR2 are SGHTA and FQGNSA. The CDR3 loop is CASSWDRDRGRNEQFF. The CDR3 coding sequence is TGTGCCAGCAGCTGGGACCGGGACAGGGGCCGCAATGAGCAGTTCTTC.

The chain joins TRBV7-1 to TRBJ1-2, with D unclear. TRBV7-1 is flagged as an ORF with uncertain function. CDR3 length: 11 amino acids. V lost 8 bases to trimming and J lost 0 bases, with 4 bases between them. The CDR3 spells CASVANYGYTF. The CDR3 bases are TGTGCCAGCGTAGCTAACTATGGCTACACCTTC.